What follows are 17 T cell receptor beta chains derived from one specimen sequenced in a study of T cell repertoires in cytomegalovirus infection. TCRdb re-called the reads with MiXCR, one entry per CDR3 protein. The sample shows roughly 230,000 distinct CDR3 sequences, 6.5% of them seen only once. The sequenced sample was PBMCs. These receptors originate from a human donor in good health (CMV status not recorded). Some clones in this sample may be carry-over from other donors' samples.

This clonotype was observed many times. The CDR3 DNA follows: TGCGCCAGCAGCTTGGGAGAGCAATCCTACGAGCAGTACTTC. It is translated as CASSLGEQSYEQYF. This sequence joins TRBV5-1 and TRBJ2-7, with D unresolved. The CDR3 has 14 residues. Germline lookup yields CDR1 SGHRS and CDR2 YFSETQ. V lost 0 bases and J lost 1, with 8 bases in between.

The chain carries TRBV2 and TRBJ1-2; D is perhaps TRBD1 (5 bases). Germline-derived CDR1 and CDR2 are SNHLY and FYNNEI. The CDR3 contains 13 residues. Deletions cut 8 bases from V and 6 bases from J, with 16 bases between. The CDR3 sequence is CASRQTKEHGYTF. The CDR3 DNA sequence: TGTGCCAGCCGACAGACAAAGGAACATGGCTACACCTTC.

This clonotype has at least ten counts. V gene TRBV7-9 combines with J gene TRBJ1-1; 7 nucleotides line up with TRBD1. CDR1 and CDR2 from the germline V gene are SEHNR and FQNEAQ (reference sequence). The CDR3 spans 14 residues. With 5 bases clipped from V and 4 bases from J, the junction kept 7 bases outside the gene matches. This chain's CDR3 is CASSPSTGFTEAFF. DNA of the CDR3: TGTGCCAGCAGCCCCTCGACAGGGTTCACTGAAGCTTTCTTT.

In this sample, this clonotype turned up many times. The CDR3 reads CSVRSGGTLYEQYF. In DNA, the CDR3 is TGCAGTGTAAGGAGCGGGGGCACCTTATACGAGCAGTACTTC. The chain links TRBV20-1 to TRBJ2-7; 8 bases are shared with TRBD2. J was trimmed by 4 bases and V by 7 bases; bases with no gene match: 12. The germline CDR1 and CDR2 sequences are DFQATT and SNEGSKA (reference sequence). The CDR3 runs to 14 residues.

This clonotype was seen ten or more times. This chain links TRBV27 with TRBJ1-6; D is possibly TRBD1 (5 bases). V was shortened by 2 bases and J by 9 bases, with 14 bases between the two germline ends. This CDR3 is 15 amino acids long. The V gene's germline CDR1 is MNHEY and CDR2 SMNVEV (reference sequence). This chain's CDR3 is CASSLGRGFGSPLHF. The CDR3 DNA is TGTGCCAGCAGTTTAGGAAGGGGATTTGGTTCACCCCTCCACTTT.

At least ten counts were recorded for this clonotype. The chain uses TRBV7-9 and TRBJ1-6, with no clear D. The germline V and J ends were trimmed by 3 bases and 8 bases, with 11 bases remaining between them. Germline V gene lookup returns CDR1 SEHNR and CDR2 FQNEAQ (reference sequence). The CDR3 covers 14 residues. As DNA, the CDR3 is TGTGCCAGCAGCTTGAGTAGGGCGTATTCACCCCTCCACTTT. It specifies CASSLSRAYSPLHF.

This clonotype has at least ten counts. The chain couples TRBV6-2 or TRBV6-3 to TRBJ2-7; 8 nucleotides agree with TRBD2. The germline gives CDR1 MNHEY, CDR2 SVGEGT. This CDR3 comprises 14 residues. With 2 bases clipped from V and 2 bases from J, the junction kept 2 bases outside the gene matches. In DNA form, the CDR3 reads TGTGCCAGCAGTTACAACGGGGGGGCCTACGAGCAGTACTTC. It yields the protein CASSYNGGAYEQYF.

The sample holds many counts of this clonotype. The genes are TRBV25-1 and TRBJ1-1, with no clear D. Deletions cut 4 bases from V and 4 bases from J, with 10 bases between. The CDR3 is 13 amino acids. Per the germline V gene, CDR1 is MGHDK and CDR2 is SYGVNS. The CDR3 DNA reads TGTGCCAGCAGTGCTGCGGCTGGCACTGAAGCTTTCTTT. Protein: CASSAAAGTEAFF.

This clonotype was picked up many times. This rearrangement joins TRBV12-3 or TRBV12-4 to TRBJ1-2; tentative D call: TRBD1 (5 bases). This CDR3 spans 15 amino acids. V shed 3 bases and J shed 8 bases, with 19 bases lying between them. DNA of the CDR3: TGTGCCAGCAGTTTCCCTCCGGGACGGAGAGAAGGCTACACCTTC. It translates to CASSFPPGRREGYTF.

In its sample, this clonotype was seen many times. The V call is TRBV28, the J call TRBJ2-1; TRBD1 might be the D (5 bases). Trimming shortened V by 3 bases and J by 12 bases, and 12 bases separated the two germline ends. Germline V lookup: CDR1 MDHEN, CDR2 SYDVKM. The length of the CDR3 is 12 residues. CDR3 protein: CASSFPARVQFF. Here the CDR3 DNA reads TGTGCCAGCAGTTTTCCAGCCAGGGTGCAGTTCTTC.

The chain uses TRBV6-2 or TRBV6-3 and TRBJ2-1, with D uncertain. The CDR3 has 14 residues. Germline V lookup: CDR1 MNHEY, CDR2 SVGEGT. The V and J ends lost 5 bases and 10 bases respectively, with 18 bases between them. The CDR3 DNA is TGTGCCAGCAGTCCTATACAACGTCAAGGCGAGCAGTTCTTC. It translates to CASSPIQRQGEQFF.

This clonotype was picked up many times. This chain joins TRBV18 and TRBJ2-1; 12 nucleotides match TRBD2. This CDR3 comprises 17 residues. The germline gives CDR1 KGHSH, CDR2 LQKENI. The ends lost 0 bases at V and 4 bases at J; junction bases unmatched: 4. The chain's CDR3 is CASSPPSGLAGYNEQFF. Written as DNA, the CDR3 is TGTGCCAGCTCACCACCCTCAGGACTAGCGGGATACAATGAGCAGTTCTTC. The full variable domain, rest sourced from reference TRBV18 and TRBJ2-1, is NAGVMQNPRHLVRRRGQEARLRCSPMKGHSHVYWYRQLPEEGLKFMVYLQKENIIDESGMPKERFSAEFPKEGPSILRIQQVVRGDSAAYFCASSPPSGLAGYNEQFFGPGTRLTVL.

This clonotype appeared many times. The V and J genes are TRBV6-2 or TRBV6-3 and TRBJ1-5; D might be TRBD1 (5 bases). V was pared by 8 bases and J by 7 bases, with 21 bases between. This CDR3 is built from 15 residues. Per germline, CDR1 MNHEY and CDR2 SVGEGT. CDR3 DNA: TGTGCCAGCGCTCCACGGGGCAGGGCTGGGCAGCCCCAGCATTTT. As protein: CASAPRGRAGQPQHF.

J is TRBJ2-2 and V is TRBV5-5; D not certain. In germline, CDR1 is SGHKS, CDR2 YYEKEE (reference sequence). V lost 4 bases to trimming and J lost 3 bases, with 7 bases between them. The CDR3 totals 13 residues. In nucleotides, the CDR3 is TGTGCCAGCAGCCGTTATTACACCGGGGAGCTGTTTTTT. It codes for CASSRYYTGELFF.

This clonotype was detected ten times or more. The rearrangement links TRBV6-5 to TRBJ1-2, with a weak D call TRBD1 (6 bases). V was pared by 6 bases and J by 8 bases, with 19 bases between. Germline V gene sequence: CDR1 MNHEY, CDR2 SVGAGI. CDR3 length equals 14 residues. The CDR3 DNA sequence: TGTGCCAGCAGCAAAACAGGGCCCATCGGAGGCTACACCTTC. This translates into CASSKTGPIGGYTF.

This clonotype was recorded many times. The genes are TRBV29-1 and TRBJ2-1; D is possibly TRBD1 (6 bases). Germline loops: CDR1 SQVTM, CDR2 ANQGSEA. V lost 4 bases and J 2 bases, leaving 9 bases between the germline ends. The CDR3 totals 13 residues. In DNA form, the CDR3 reads TGCAGCGTTGTAAGGGACACCTACAATGAGCAGTTCTTC. It codes for CSVVRDTYNEQFF.

This clonotype has at least ten counts. V usage is TRBV7-9 and J usage is TRBJ2-3; 10 nucleotides line up with TRBD2. This CDR3 is built from 17 residues. Germline V lookup: CDR1 SEHNR, CDR2 FQNEAQ (reference sequence). The J segment lost 1 base and the V segment lost 5 bases, leaving 9 bases of the junction unmatched. The CDR3: CASSLPSGGVGTDTQYF. CDR3 in DNA: TGTGCCAGCAGCCTTCCGAGCGGGGGGGTTGGCACAGATACGCAGTATTTT.